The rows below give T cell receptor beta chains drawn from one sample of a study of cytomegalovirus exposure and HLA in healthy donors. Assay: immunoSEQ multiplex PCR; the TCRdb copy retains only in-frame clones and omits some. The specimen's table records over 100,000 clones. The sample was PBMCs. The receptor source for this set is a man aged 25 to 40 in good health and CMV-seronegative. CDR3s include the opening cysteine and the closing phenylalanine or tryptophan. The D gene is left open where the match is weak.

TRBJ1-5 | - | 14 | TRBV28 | TGTGCCAGCGAGGTCCCAGGGGCCCATCAGCCCCAGCATTTT | CASEVPGAHQPQHF
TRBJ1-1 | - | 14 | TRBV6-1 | TGTGCCAGCAGCCTAGTGGGGCTGGGCACTGAAGCTTTCTTT | CASSLVGLGTEAFF
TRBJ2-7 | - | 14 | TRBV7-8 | TGTGCCAGCAGCTTCGGAGGGAGCTCCTACGAGCAGTACTTC | CASSFGGSSYEQYF
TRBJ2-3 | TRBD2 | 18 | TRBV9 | TGTGCCAGCAGCGAGGGCGGGGCGGCTAGCGGGGCGGGAGATACGCAGTATTTT | CASSEGGAASGAGDTQYF
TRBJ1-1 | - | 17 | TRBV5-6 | TGTGCCAGCAGCTCCGTACCGCAAGGGGGGGTGTTCGCTGAAGCTTTCTTT | CASSSVPQGGVFAEAFF
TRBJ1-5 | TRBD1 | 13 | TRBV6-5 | TGTGCCAGCACCGGGACAGGGGGACAGCCCCAGCATTTT | CASTGTGGQPQHF
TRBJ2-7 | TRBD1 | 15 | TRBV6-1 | TGTGCCAGCAGTGCTCACAGGGGGCGAATCTACGAGCAGTACTTC | CASSAHRGRIYEQYF
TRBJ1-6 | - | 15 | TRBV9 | TGTGCCAGCAGCGCCGACCCTACCGGGAATTCACCCCTCCACTTT | CASSADPTGNSPLHF
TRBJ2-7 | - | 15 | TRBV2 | TGTGCCAGCAGAGAAAGATGGCCAGTCTCCTACGAGCAGTACTTC | CASRERWPVSYEQYF
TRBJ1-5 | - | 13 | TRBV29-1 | TGCAGCGTTGGTGAGAATAGCAATCAGCCCCAGCATTTT | CSVGENSNQPQHF
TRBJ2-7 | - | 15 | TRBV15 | TGTGCCACCAGCAGAGATCCCGCGACAGTCTACGAGCAGTACTTC | CATSRDPATVYEQYF
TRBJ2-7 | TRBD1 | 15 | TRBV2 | TGTGCCAGCACCGACCGGTCCGGGACAGGGGACGAGCAGTACTTC | CASTDRSGTGDEQYF
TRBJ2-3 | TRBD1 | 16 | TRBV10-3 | TGTGCCATCAGTGGAGGGGGACAGGGTAGCACAGATACGCAGTATTTT | CAISGGGQGSTDTQYF
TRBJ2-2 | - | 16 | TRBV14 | TGTGCCAGCAGCCTACTTTCGGGGATGGGGACCGGGGAGCTGTTTTTT | CASSLLSGMGTGELFF
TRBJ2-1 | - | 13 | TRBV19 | TGTGCCAGTAGTATAAGGGGTTACAATGAGCAGTTCTTC | CASSIRGYNEQFF
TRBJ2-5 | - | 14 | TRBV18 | TGTGCCAGCTCACCGACAGTGTACCAAGAGACCCAGTACTTC | CASSPTVYQETQYF
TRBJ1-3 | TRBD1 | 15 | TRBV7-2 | TGTGCCAGCACCCGACAGGGTCTCTCTGGAAACACCATATATTTT | CASTRQGLSGNTIYF
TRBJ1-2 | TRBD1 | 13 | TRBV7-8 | TGTGCCAGCAGCCCACGGACAGGCTATGGCTACACCTTC | CASSPRTGYGYTF
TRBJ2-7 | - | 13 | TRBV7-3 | TGTGCCAGCAGCTTACGTGCGAGGGACGAGCAGTACTTC | CASSLRARDEQYF
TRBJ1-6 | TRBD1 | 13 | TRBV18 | TGTGCCAGCTCGTGGACAGGAGGCTCACCCCTCCACTTT | CASSWTGGSPLHF
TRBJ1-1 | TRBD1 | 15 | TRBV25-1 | TGTGCCAGCAGTGACTCTCGACAGGGCAACACTGAAGCTTTCTTT | CASSDSRQGNTEAFF
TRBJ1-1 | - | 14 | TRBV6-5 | TGTGCCAGCAGTCGCACAGGGCGGGACACTGAAGCTTTCTTT | CASSRTGRDTEAFF
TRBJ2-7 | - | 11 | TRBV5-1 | TGCGCCAGCAGCGACAGGTACGAGCAGTACTTC | CASSDRYEQYF
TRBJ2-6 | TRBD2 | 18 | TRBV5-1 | TGCGCCAGCAGCCCGTACGGGGGGGCCGTATCAGGGGCCAACGTCCTGACTTTC | CASSPYGGAVSGANVLTF
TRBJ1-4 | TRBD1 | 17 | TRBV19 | TGTGCCAGTAGTATCACCGACAGGGGATTTGGTAATGAAAAACTGTTTTTT | CASSITDRGFGNEKLFF
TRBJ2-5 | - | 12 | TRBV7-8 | TGTGCCAGCAGCTTCCTAGCGGAGACCCAGTACTTC | CASSFLAETQYF
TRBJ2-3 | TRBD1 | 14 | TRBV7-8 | TGTGCCAGCAGCACCGAACAGGGGGCAAAGACGCAGTATTTT | CASSTEQGAKTQYF
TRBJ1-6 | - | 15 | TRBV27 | TGTGCCAGCAGTCCCGGGACAACTTATAATTCACCCCTCCACTTT | CASSPGTTYNSPLHF
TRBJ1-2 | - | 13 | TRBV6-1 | TGTGCCAGTGGTAAGCCAACTAACTATGGCTACACCTTC | CASGKPTNYGYTF
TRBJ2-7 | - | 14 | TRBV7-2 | TGTGCCAGCAGCTCCCGGGTCGTTCTCTACGAGCAGTACTTC | CASSSRVVLYEQYF
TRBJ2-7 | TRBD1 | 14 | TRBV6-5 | TGTGCCAGCACCACCGGACAGGCGGCCTACGAGCAGTACTTC | CASTTGQAAYEQYF
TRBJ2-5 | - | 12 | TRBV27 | TGTGCCAGCAGTACGGGCGGGGAGACCCAGTACTTC | CASSTGGETQYF
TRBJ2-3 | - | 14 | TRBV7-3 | TGTGCCAGCAACGAGGGACTTGGGACAGATACGCAGTATTTT | CASNEGLGTDTQYF
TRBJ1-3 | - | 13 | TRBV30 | TGTGCCTGGAGTTCTAGGCCTGGAAACACCATATATTTT | CAWSSRPGNTIYF
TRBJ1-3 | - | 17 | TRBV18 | TGTGCCAGCTCACCAATGATACAGGGAACGGGTGGAAACACCATATATTTT | CASSPMIQGTGGNTIYF
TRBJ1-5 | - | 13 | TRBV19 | TGTGCCAGTAGTACCGACAGGATTCAGCCCCAGCATTTT | CASSTDRIQPQHF
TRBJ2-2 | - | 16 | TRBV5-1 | TGCGCCAGCAGCTTCCCTGCGGGGTCTAGGACCGGGGAGCTGTTTTTT | CASSFPAGSRTGELFF
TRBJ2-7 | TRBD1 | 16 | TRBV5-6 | TGTGCCAGCAGCTTGGGACAGGGGGCTATCTCCTACGAGCAGTACTTC | CASSLGQGAISYEQYF
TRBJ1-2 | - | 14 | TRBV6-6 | TGTGCCAGCAGTTATGCCCAGAGGAACTATGGCTACACCTTC | CASSYAQRNYGYTF
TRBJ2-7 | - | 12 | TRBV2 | TGTGCCAGCAGTGCCCTTTCCTACGAGCAGTACTTC | CASSALSYEQYF
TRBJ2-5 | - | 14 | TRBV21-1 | TGTGCCAGCAGCAAAGCCCCAGGTTGGGAGACCCAGTACTTC | CASSKAPGWETQYF
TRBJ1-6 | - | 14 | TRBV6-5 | TGTGCCAGCAGTATGGACGGGGGGAATTCACCCCTCCACTTT | CASSMDGGNSPLHF
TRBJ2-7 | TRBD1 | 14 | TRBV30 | TGTGCCGCTCGACAGGGGGTCGGGTCCTACGAGCAGTACTTC | CAARQGVGSYEQYF
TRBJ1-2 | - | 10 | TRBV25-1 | TGTGCCAGCAGCGGCTATGGCTACACCTTC | CASSGYGYTF